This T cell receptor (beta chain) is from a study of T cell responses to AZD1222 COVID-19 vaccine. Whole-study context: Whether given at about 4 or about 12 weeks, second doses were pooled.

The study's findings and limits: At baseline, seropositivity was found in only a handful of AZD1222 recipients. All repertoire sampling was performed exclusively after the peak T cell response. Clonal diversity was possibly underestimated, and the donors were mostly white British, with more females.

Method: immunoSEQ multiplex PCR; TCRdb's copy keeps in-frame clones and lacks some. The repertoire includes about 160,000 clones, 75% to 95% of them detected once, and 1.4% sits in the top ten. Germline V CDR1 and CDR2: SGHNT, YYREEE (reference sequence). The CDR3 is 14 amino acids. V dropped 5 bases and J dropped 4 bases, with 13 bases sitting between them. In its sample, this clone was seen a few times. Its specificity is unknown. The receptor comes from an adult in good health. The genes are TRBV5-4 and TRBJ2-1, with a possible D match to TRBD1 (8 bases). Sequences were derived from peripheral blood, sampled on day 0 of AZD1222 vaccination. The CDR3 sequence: CASRGGDRYNEQFF. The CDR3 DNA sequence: TGTGCCAGCAGAGGGGGGGACAGGTACAATGAGCAGTTCTTC.